Following are 30 T cell receptor beta chains from one sample sequenced in a study of blood T cell repertoires in COVID-19 (dated by TCRdb to about 2020). Library preparation was by the immunoSEQ multiplex PCR assay. Sourced from immuneACCESS, this table was stored by TCRdb with only in-frame sequences that have V and J called. A share of the clones is absent; for the studies checked, an unresolved V gene accounts for under half, and the remainder has no known explanation. For this sample there are around 200,000 clones; around 85% appear just once. Together, the top ten hold around 19% of the sample. The sequenced material came from PBMCs or T cells enriched from blood (not recorded which). These receptors were obtained from a man aged 35 to 55 who had recovered from COVID-19.

Written as DNA, the CDR3 is TGTGCCAGCAGCCCAATGGGACTAGCGGGAGGAGGAGGATCCTACGAGCAGTACTTC. It yields the protein CASSPMGLAGGGGSYEQYF. The chain has TRBV13 and TRBJ2-7; TRBD2 aligns across 15 bases. This CDR3 has 19 amino acids. The ends lost 5 bases at V and 1 base at J; junction bases unmatched: 12. The germline gives CDR1 PRHDT, CDR2 FYEKMQ (reference sequence).

The chain is built from TRBV21-1 and TRBJ1-6; the D call TRBD1 from the table was never checked on the DNA. TRBV21-1 is an annotated pseudogene. The CDR3 consists of 18 residues. The CDR3 DNA is TGTGCCAGCAGCAGTATAAACAGGGTTCCTCCAATCGATTCACCCCTCCACTTT. This translates into CASSSINRVPPIDSPLHF.

V gene TRBV3-1 (or the pseudogene TRBV3-2) combines with J gene TRBJ2-1; 8 positions match TRBD2. Germline V gene lookup returns CDR1 LGHDT and CDR2 YNNKEL (reference sequence). The CDR3 covers 16 residues. The ends lost 2 bases at V and 1 base at J; junction bases unmatched: 4. DNA for the CDR3: TGTGCCAGCAGCCAACTACTAGCGGCTTCCTACAATGAGCAGTTCTTC. It specifies CASSQLLAASYNEQFF.

This chain uses TRBV7-8 with TRBJ2-5; the D gene is possibly TRBD2 (5 bases). V was pared by 1 base and J by 7 bases, with 19 bases between. Per germline, CDR1 SGHVS and CDR2 FQNEAQ. This CDR3 is 16 amino acids long. CDR3 amino acids: CASSLVPAYSEGTQYF. In DNA, the CDR3 is TGTGCCAGCAGCTTAGTGCCGGCATATTCTGAGGGGACCCAGTACTTC.

The gene calls are TRBV19 and TRBJ2-3; 7 bases align to TRBD2. This CDR3 comprises 11 residues. Trimming at V came to 8 bases and at J to 11 bases, leaving 7 bases not matched to a gene. Germline loops: CDR1 LNHDA, CDR2 SQIVND (reference sequence). CDR3 sequence (DNA): TGTGCCAGTTCGGCGGGGGAGAAGCAGTATTTT. This gives the protein CASSAGEKQYF. The entire variable domain, with the rest obtained from reference TRBV19 and TRBJ2-3, is as follows: DGGITQSPKYLFRKEGQNVTLSCEQNLNHDAMYWYRQDPGQGLRLIYYSQIVNDFQKGDIAEGYSVSREKKESFPLTVTSAQKNPTAFYLCASSAGEKQYFGPGTRLTVL.

The chain links TRBV15 to TRBJ2-2, with D possibly matching TRBD2 (5 bases). Germline values: CDR1 LNHNV, CDR2 YYDKDF (reference sequence). The CDR3 spans 14 residues. V lost 1 base and J lost 8, with 11 bases in between. The CDR3 DNA reads TGTGCCACCAGCAGAGCAGGACTTGAGGGGGAGCTGTTTTTT. It codes for CATSRAGLEGELFF.

The genes are TRBV5-1 and TRBJ1-2, with TRBD1 matching over 9 bases. The CDR3 length is 16 residues. CDR1 is SGHRS and CDR2 is YFSETQ in the germline V gene. Trimming cost V 0 bases and J 2 bases; bases outside gene matches: 5. CDR3 in amino acids: CASSLGGQGRNYGYTF. CDR3 nucleotide sequence: TGCGCCAGCAGCTTGGGGGGACAGGGTCGAAACTATGGCTACACCTTC.

The rearrangement links TRBV19 to TRBJ1-1; D gene uncertain. Per germline, CDR1 LNHDA and CDR2 SQIVND (reference sequence). V lost 4 bases, J lost 1 base, and 7 bases lay in between. The CDR3 runs 13 residues. The CDR3 DNA is TGTGCCAGTAGTAAGACACCGAACACTGAAGCTTTCTTT. Translated: CASSKTPNTEAFF.

The chain carries TRBV24-1 and TRBJ2-1; D is perhaps TRBD1 (7 bases). V was cut by 12 bases and J by 7 bases, with 18 bases left in between. Looked up from germline, CDR1 is KGHDR and CDR2 is SFDVKD. This CDR3 is built from 13 residues. The CDR3 reads CAASTGRENEQFF. CDR3 DNA sequence: TGTGCCGCATCGACAGGGCGGGAAAATGAGCAGTTCTTC.

The V call is TRBV5-1, the J call TRBJ1-3, with 11 bases fitting TRBD1. There are 18 residues in the CDR3. The ends lost 4 bases at V and 1 base at J; junction bases unmatched: 10. CDR1 SGHRS and CDR2 YFSETQ come from the germline V gene. The CDR3 reads CASSLGQGASKSGNTIYF. CDR3 in DNA: TGCGCCAGCAGCCTCGGACAGGGGGCGAGTAAGTCTGGAAACACCATATATTTT.

J is TRBJ1-4 and V is TRBV30, with 10 nucleotides matching TRBD1. V shed 0 bases, J shed 0 bases, and the junction held 13 bases outside the gene matches. This CDR3 has 20 residues. Looked up from germline, CDR1 is GTSNPN and CDR2 is SVGIG (reference sequence). In DNA, the CDR3 is TGTGCCTGGAGTGTTCACTTCGGACAGGGGGAAGTAACAACTAATGAAAAACTGTTTTTT. Translation: CAWSVHFGQGEVTTNEKLFF.

This chain joins TRBV19 and TRBJ1-6; tentatively, D is TRBD1 (5 bases). This CDR3 region has 15 residues. CDR1 and CDR2 (germline): LNHDA, SQIVND (reference sequence). Trimming left V 5 bases short and J 9 bases short, with 17 bases between. The CDR3 DNA sequence: TGTGCCAGTAGTCCGGGGGAAAGGGGAATTTCACCCCTCCACTTT. Amino acids: CASSPGERGISPLHF.

This clone was counted a few times. This chain links TRBV12-5 with TRBJ2-1, with TRBD2 matching 10 bases. The V gene's germline CDR1 is LGHNT and CDR2 FRNRAP. V shed 7 bases and J 12 bases; nucleotides not matched to a gene: 15. This CDR3 is built from 15 residues. The CDR3 sequence is CASEAAPSGSGGQFF. The CDR3, as DNA: TGTGCTAGTGAAGCCGCACCTAGCGGGAGCGGTGGGCAGTTCTTC.

This clone was picked up one time. The chain couples TRBV6-5 to TRBJ1-5; D is ambiguous. Germline V gene sequence: CDR1 MNHEY, CDR2 SVGAGI. This CDR3 comprises 11 residues. V was trimmed by 7 bases and J by 6 bases, leaving 7 bases between them. CDR3 amino acids: CASNLGQPQHF. CDR3 bases: TGTGCCAGCAATCTAGGTCAGCCCCAGCATTTT.

The chain carries TRBV3-1 (or the pseudogene TRBV3-2) and TRBJ1-2; D is perhaps TRBD1 (5 bases). V shed 2 bases and J shed 0 bases, with 16 bases lying between them. CDR3 length: 17 residues. Germline CDR1 is LGHDT and CDR2 is YNNKEL (reference sequence). CDR3 sequence: CASSQQLQGGPNYGYTF. DNA for the CDR3: TGTGCCAGCAGCCAACAACTCCAGGGAGGGCCTAACTATGGCTACACCTTC.

The genes are TRBV6-5 and TRBJ1-2; no clear D gene. Germline CDR1 MNHEY, CDR2 SVGAGI. The germline V and J ends were trimmed by 5 bases and 2 bases, with 12 bases remaining between them. CDR3 length equals 14 residues. The CDR3 is CASSSSTSNYGYTF. DNA of the CDR3: TGTGCCAGCAGTAGTTCCACATCAAACTATGGCTACACCTTC.

V gene TRBV6-5 combines with J gene TRBJ2-2; 11 bases are a match to TRBD1. Germline CDR1 and CDR2: MNHEY and SVGAGI. The CDR3 covers 14 residues. J was trimmed by 4 bases and V by 8 bases; bases with no gene match: 3. CDR3 bases: TGTGCCAGCCGGGACAGGGGGAGCACCGGGGAGCTGTTTTTT. The encoded protein is CASRDRGSTGELFF.

The chain is built from TRBV7-3 and TRBJ2-1, with TRBD2 identical over 8 bases. The CDR3 consists of 13 residues. CDR1 and CDR2 (germline): SGHTA, FQGTGA. The junction had 3 bases not matched to a gene; V was cut back by 5 bases and J by 6 bases. Here the CDR3 reads CASSPGTSNEQFF. In nucleotides, the CDR3 is TGTGCCAGCAGCCCCGGGACTAGCAATGAGCAGTTCTTC.

With respect to this clone: One end of the junction varies from germline; a read error may be responsible. This chain joins TRBV6-1 and TRBJ2-7; 13 nucleotides match TRBD2. CDR3 size: 13 residues. CDR1 is MNHNS and CDR2 is SASEGT in the germline V gene. The CDR3: CASSTGTSGILGF. The CDR3 nucleotides read TGTGCCAGCAGTACCGGGACTAGCGGGATATTAGGCTTC.

The V and J genes are TRBV2 and TRBJ2-3; 8 nucleotides match TRBD1. Trimming cost V 5 bases and J 4 bases; bases outside gene matches: 11. This CDR3 is 16 amino acids long. Germline V gives CDR1 SNHLY, CDR2 FYNNEI. The CDR3 loop is CASSPRTGLRADTQYF. As DNA, the CDR3 is TGTGCCAGCAGTCCGAGGACAGGGCTTAGGGCAGATACGCAGTATTTT.

The rearrangement uses TRBV2 and TRBJ2-1; D might be TRBD2 (7 bases). The CDR3 has 17 residues. Germline-derived CDR1 and CDR2 are SNHLY and FYNNEI. Trimming shortened V by 1 base and J by 3 bases, and 16 bases separated the two germline ends. The CDR3 nucleotides are TGTGCCAGCAGTGAAGGTTCTGCAGCGGGACACTACAATGAGCAGTTCTTC. It yields the protein CASSEGSAAGHYNEQFF. Filled out from reference TRBV2 and TRBJ2-1, the complete variable domain reads EPEVTQTPSHQVTQMGQEVILRCVPISNHLYFYWYRQILGQKVEFLVSFYNNEISEKSEIFDDQFSVERPDGSNFTLKIRSTKLEDSAMYFCASSEGSAAGHYNEQFFGPGTRLTVL.

CDR3 sequence reads: CASSLGQGNYEQYF. Written as DNA, the CDR3 is TGTGCCAGCAGTCTCGGACAGGGAAATTACGAGCAGTACTTC. V and J are TRBV3-1 (or the pseudogene TRBV3-2) and TRBJ2-7, with TRBD1 matching over 8 bases. Germline V lookup: CDR1 LGHDT, CDR2 YNNKEL (reference sequence). Losses at the gene ends were 6 bases for V and 4 bases for J; bases not matched to a gene: 8. The CDR3 length is 14 residues.

The chain carries TRBV4-1 and TRBJ2-5; 7 bases match TRBD2. Germline V gives CDR1 MGHRA, CDR2 YSYEKL. The CDR3 spans 13 residues. V shed 4 bases and J 3 bases; nucleotides not matched to a gene: 2. This CDR3 reads CASSRGGEETQYF. DNA for the CDR3: TGCGCCAGCAGCCGCGGGGGAGAAGAGACCCAGTACTTC.

CDR3 protein: CASARPSDTDTQYF. DNA for the CDR3: TGTGCCAGCGCCAGGCCTAGCGATACAGATACGCAGTATTTT. The chain couples TRBV3-1 (or the pseudogene TRBV3-2) to TRBJ2-3; perhaps TRBD2 as D (6 bases). The V gene's germline CDR1 is LGHDT and CDR2 YNNKEL (reference sequence). The CDR3 has 14 amino acids. The V end was cut by 8 bases, the J end by 3 bases, with 15 bases between.

This chain connects TRBV28 to TRBJ1-2, with D perhaps matching TRBD1 (6 bases). V dropped 7 bases and J dropped 2 bases, with 8 bases sitting between them. The CDR3 runs 12 residues. CDR1 is MDHEN and CDR2 is SYDVKM in the germline V gene. The CDR3 loop reads CASIQGNYGYTF. The CDR3 DNA reads as TGTGCCAGCATCCAGGGGAACTATGGCTACACCTTC.

V gene TRBV3-1 (or the pseudogene TRBV3-2) combines with J gene TRBJ2-2; D might be TRBD1 (6 bases). V was clipped by 5 bases and J by 6 bases, with 13 bases between them. The germline CDR1 and CDR2 sequences are LGHDT and YNNKEL (reference sequence). CDR3 length equals 14 residues. The CDR3 sequence is CASSSTTGAGELFF. The CDR3 region has the DNA TGTGCCAGCAGCAGTACGACAGGAGCCGGGGAGCTGTTTTTT.

The gene calls are TRBV3-1 (or the pseudogene TRBV3-2) and TRBJ2-7; 8 nucleotides align to TRBD2. This CDR3 is built from 14 residues. J gave up 4 bases and V 0 bases, and 2 bases lay outside the gene matches. Germline V gene data show CDR1 as LGHDT and CDR2 as YNNKEL (reference sequence). CDR3 in DNA: TGTGCCAGCAGCCAAGAGGGACTAGTTTACGAGCAGTACTTC. Translation gives CASSQEGLVYEQYF.

The chain couples TRBV4-1 to TRBJ2-1, with 7 bases that match TRBD1. The CDR3 has 15 amino acids. V lost 1 base to trimming and J lost 2 bases; unmatched junction nucleotides: 2. The germline gives CDR1 MGHRA, CDR2 YSYEKL. The CDR3 spells CASSQAGTAYNEQFF. DNA of the CDR3: TGCGCCAGCAGCCAAGCCGGGACAGCCTACAATGAGCAGTTCTTC.

This clone was seen a handful of times. V is TRBV4-3 and J is TRBJ1-6, with D hard to call. The germline V and J ends were trimmed by 0 bases and 0 bases, with 18 bases remaining between them. From germline, CDR1 is LGHNA and CDR2 YSLEER. The CDR3 loop spans 20 amino acids. Here the CDR3 reads CASSQDGSADTSSYNSPLHF. CDR3 coding DNA: TGCGCCAGCAGCCAAGATGGGTCGGCGGATACAAGCTCCTATAATTCACCCCTCCACTTT.

This chain connects TRBV30 to TRBJ1-3, with 11 positions matching TRBD1. The CDR3 sequence is 16 residues long. The J segment lost 0 bases and the V segment lost 0 bases, leaving 1 base of the junction unmatched. Germline assignment: CDR1 GTSNPN and CDR2 SVGIG (reference sequence). The CDR3 loop is CAWSVGQGASGNTIYF. CDR3 sequence (DNA): TGTGCCTGGAGTGTAGGACAGGGGGCCTCTGGAAACACCATATATTTT. Variable domain in full (rest from reference TRBV30 and TRBJ1-3): SQTIHQWPATLVQPVGSPLSLECTVEGTSNPNLYWYRQAAGRGLQLLFYSVGIGQISSEVPQNLSASRPQDRQFILSSKKLLLSDSGFYLCAWSVGQGASGNTIYFGEGSWLTVV.